This T cell receptor beta chain comes out of a study of blood T cells in healthy people across ages. Combining a sample-barcoded 5' primer with a J-beta primer mix, a second PCR ran for about 6 to 11 cycles. MiXCR, applied by TCRdb to the 5' RACE reads, yields one record per CDR3 protein. Seen here are approximately 1.5 million distinct CDR3 sequences, 34% observed once, and the top ten hold around 10%. Whole-study findings and limits: More naive CD4+ cells and higher diversity were found in long-lived than in aged donors.

J was trimmed by 0 bases and V by 4 bases; bases with no gene match: 8. The CDR3 spans 18 residues. From germline, CDR1 is MNHEY and CDR2 SVGAGI. As to this clonotype: Its antigen is not identified.

The chain combines TRBV6-5 with TRBJ2-6, with 8 positions matching TRBD2. Source material: blood. This receptor was identified in a woman aged 25-40 years in good health. The CDR3 DNA reads TGTGCCAGCAGTTCAGGACTAGCTGTGAGCTCTGGGGCCAACGTCCTGACTTTC. This translates into CASSSGLAVSSGANVLTF.